This TCR beta chain was obtained from a study of shared clonotypes between healthy human individuals. Clones were read by immunoSEQ multiplex PCR, and TCRdb kept only the in-frame ones, dropping some. The table lists fewer than 700,000 clones, approximately 95% of them singletons. The naive CD8 population came from CD45RO-negative cells selected for CCR7, without terminally differentiated effector memory CD45RA+ cells. The CDR3 loop spans 18 amino acids. Germline V gene data show CDR1 as SGHNT and CDR2 as YYREEE (reference sequence). The trim removed 0 bases at V and 3 bases at J, leaving 12 bases unmatched.

The sequence was collected from a woman in her 30s in good health. Sequenced: naive CD8+ T cells sorted from blood. V gene TRBV5-4 combines with J gene TRBJ2-7; 10 positions agree with TRBD2. The CDR3 DNA sequence: TGTGCCAGCAGCTTGGCCCTTGCGTCGGCTAGCGGGGGCTACGAGCAGTACTTC. Residues: CASSLALASASGGYEQYF.